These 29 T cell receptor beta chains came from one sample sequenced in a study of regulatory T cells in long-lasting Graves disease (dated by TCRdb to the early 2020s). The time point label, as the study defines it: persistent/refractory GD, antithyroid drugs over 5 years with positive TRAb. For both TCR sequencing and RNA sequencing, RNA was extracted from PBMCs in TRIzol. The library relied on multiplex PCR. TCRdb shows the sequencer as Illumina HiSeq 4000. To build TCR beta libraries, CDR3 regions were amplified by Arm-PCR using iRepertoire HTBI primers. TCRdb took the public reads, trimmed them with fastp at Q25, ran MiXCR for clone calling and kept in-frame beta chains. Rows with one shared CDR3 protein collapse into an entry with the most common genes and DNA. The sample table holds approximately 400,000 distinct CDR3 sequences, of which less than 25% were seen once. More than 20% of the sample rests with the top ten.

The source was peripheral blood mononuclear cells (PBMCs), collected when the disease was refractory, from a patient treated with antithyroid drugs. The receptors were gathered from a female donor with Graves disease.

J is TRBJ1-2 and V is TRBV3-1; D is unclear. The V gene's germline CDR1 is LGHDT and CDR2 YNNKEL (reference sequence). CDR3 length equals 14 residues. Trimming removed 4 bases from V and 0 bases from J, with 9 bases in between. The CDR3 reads CASSLVGTNYGYTF. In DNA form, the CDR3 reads TGTGCCAGCAGCCTCGTAGGAACTAACTATGGCTACACCTTC.

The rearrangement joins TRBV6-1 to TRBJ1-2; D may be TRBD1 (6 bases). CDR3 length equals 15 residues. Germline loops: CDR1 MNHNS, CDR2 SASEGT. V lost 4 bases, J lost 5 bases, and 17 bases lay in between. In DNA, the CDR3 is TGTGCCAGCAGTGCGGGACACCAACAGGGTTATGGCTACACCTTC. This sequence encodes CASSAGHQQGYGYTF.

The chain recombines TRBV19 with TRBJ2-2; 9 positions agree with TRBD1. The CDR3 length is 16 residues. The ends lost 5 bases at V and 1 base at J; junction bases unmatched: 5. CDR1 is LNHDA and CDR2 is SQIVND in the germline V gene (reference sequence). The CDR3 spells CASSYRGPLNTGELFF. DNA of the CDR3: TGTGCCAGTAGTTACAGGGGGCCACTGAACACCGGGGAGCTGTTTTTT. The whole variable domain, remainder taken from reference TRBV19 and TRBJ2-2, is DGGITQSPKYLFRKEGQNVTLSCEQNLNHDAMYWYRQDPGQGLRLIYYSQIVNDFQKGDIAEGYSVSREKKESFPLTVTSAQKNPTAFYLCASSYRGPLNTGELFFGEGSRLTVL.

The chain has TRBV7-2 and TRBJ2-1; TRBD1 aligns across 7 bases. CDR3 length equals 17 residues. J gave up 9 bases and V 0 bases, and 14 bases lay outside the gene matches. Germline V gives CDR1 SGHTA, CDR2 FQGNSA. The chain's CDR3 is CASSLAGTARGDSEQFF. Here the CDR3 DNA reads TGTGCCAGCAGCTTAGCTGGGACAGCTCGAGGGGATTCTGAGCAGTTCTTC.

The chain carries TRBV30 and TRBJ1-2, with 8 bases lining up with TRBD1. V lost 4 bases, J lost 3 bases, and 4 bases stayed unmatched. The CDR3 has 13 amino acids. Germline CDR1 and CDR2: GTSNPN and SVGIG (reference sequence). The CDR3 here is CAWTGQGDYGYTF. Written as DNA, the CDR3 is TGTGCCTGGACCGGACAGGGCGACTATGGCTACACCTTC. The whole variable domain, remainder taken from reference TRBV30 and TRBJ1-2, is SQTIHQWPATLVQPVGSPLSLECTVEGTSNPNLYWYRQAAGRGLQLLFYSVGIGQISSEVPQNLSASRPQDRQFILSSKKLLLSDSGFYLCAWTGQGDYGYTFGSGTRLTVV.

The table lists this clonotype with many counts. The CDR3 here is CASLASTSLVEAKNIQYF. The CDR3 coding sequence is TGTGCCAGCTTGGCATCAACTTCGTTGGTAGAGGCCAAAAACATTCAGTACTTC. The genes are TRBV28 and TRBJ2-4; no firm D call. The V gene's germline CDR1 is MDHEN and CDR2 SYDVKM. This CDR3 is 18 amino acids long. V lost 8 bases, J lost 1 base, and 24 bases lay in between. The whole variable domain, filled in from reference TRBV28 and TRBJ2-4, reads DVKVTQSSRYLVKRTGEKVFLECVQDMDHENMFWYRQDPGLGLRLIYFSYDVKMKEKGDIPEGYSVSREKKERFSLILESASTNQTSMYLCASLASTSLVEAKNIQYFGAGTRLSVL.

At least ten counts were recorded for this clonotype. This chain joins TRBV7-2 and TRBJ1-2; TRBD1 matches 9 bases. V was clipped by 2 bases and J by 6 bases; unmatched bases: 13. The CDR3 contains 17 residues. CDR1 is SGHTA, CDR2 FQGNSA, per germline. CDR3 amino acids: CASSLWTGDRQGHGYTF. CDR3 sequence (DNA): TGTGCCAGCAGCTTATGGACAGGGGATCGGCAAGGTCATGGCTACACCTTC.

In nucleotides, the CDR3 is TGTGCCAGCAGTGTTTGGACCTTTTTGGGCCATGAGCAGTTCTTC. This sequence encodes CASSVWTFLGHEQFF. The rearrangement links TRBV2 to TRBJ2-1; D gene uncertain. CDR1 and CDR2 from the germline V gene are SNHLY and FYNNEI. With 4 bases removed from V and 8 bases from J, the gap between germline ends came to 18 bases. This CDR3 has 15 amino acids. Using reference TRBV2 and TRBJ2-1 for the parts outside the CDR3, the full variable domain is EPEVTQTPSHQVTQMGQEVILRCVPISNHLYFYWYRQILGQKVEFLVSFYNNEISEKSEIFDDQFSVERPDGSNFTLKIRSTKLEDSAMYFCASSVWTFLGHEQFFGPGTRLTVL.

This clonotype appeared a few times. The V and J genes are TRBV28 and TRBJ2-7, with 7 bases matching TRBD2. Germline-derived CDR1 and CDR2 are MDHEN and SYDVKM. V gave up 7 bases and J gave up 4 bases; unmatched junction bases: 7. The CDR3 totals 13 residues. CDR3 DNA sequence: TGTGCCAGCAACGACGGGAGGCTGTACGAGCAGTACTTC. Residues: CASNDGRLYEQYF.

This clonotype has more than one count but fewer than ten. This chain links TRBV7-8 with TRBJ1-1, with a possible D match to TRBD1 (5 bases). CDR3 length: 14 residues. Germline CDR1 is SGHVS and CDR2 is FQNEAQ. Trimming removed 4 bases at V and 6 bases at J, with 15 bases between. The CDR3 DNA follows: TGTGCCAGCAGCTCACAGGTAGCGGGTCCTGAAGCTTTCTTT. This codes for CASSSQVAGPEAFF.

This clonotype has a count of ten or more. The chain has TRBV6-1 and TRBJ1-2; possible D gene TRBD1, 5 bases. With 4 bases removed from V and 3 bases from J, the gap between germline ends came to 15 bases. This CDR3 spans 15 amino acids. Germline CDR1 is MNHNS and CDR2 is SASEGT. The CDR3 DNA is TGTGCCAGCAGTGTAGCCTACGTACAGGACTATGGCTACACCTTC. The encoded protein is CASSVAYVQDYGYTF.

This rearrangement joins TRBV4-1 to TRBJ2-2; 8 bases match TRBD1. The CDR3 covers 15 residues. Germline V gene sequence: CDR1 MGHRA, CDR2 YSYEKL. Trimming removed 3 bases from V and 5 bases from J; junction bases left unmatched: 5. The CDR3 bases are TGCGCCAGCAGCCAGTCAGGGGGCCCGACCGGGGAGCTGTTTTTT. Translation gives CASSQSGGPTGELFF.

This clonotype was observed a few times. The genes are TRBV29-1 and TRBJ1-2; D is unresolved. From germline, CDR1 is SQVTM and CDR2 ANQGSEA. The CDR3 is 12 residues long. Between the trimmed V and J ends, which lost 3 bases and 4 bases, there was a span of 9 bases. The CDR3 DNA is TGCAGCGTTGATACAGAAGTCTATGGCTACACCTTC. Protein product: CSVDTEVYGYTF.

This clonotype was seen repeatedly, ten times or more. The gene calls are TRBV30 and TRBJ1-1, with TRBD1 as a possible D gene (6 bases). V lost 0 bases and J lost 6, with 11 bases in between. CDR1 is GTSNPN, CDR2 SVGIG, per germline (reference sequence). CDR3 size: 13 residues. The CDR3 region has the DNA TGTGCCTGGAGTGTCTGGGGGGCTGCTGAAGCTTTCTTT. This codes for CAWSVWGAAEAFF. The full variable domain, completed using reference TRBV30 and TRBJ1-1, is SQTIHQWPATLVQPVGSPLSLECTVEGTSNPNLYWYRQAAGRGLQLLFYSVGIGQISSEVPQNLSASRPQDRQFILSSKKLLLSDSGFYLCAWSVWGAAEAFFGQGTRLTVV.

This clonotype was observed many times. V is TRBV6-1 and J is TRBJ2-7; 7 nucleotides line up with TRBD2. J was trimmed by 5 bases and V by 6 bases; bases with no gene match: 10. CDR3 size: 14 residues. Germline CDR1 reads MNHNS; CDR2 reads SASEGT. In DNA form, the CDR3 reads TGTGCCAGCAGCCGCGAAGGACTAGTCCACGAGCAGTACTTC. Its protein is CASSREGLVHEQYF.

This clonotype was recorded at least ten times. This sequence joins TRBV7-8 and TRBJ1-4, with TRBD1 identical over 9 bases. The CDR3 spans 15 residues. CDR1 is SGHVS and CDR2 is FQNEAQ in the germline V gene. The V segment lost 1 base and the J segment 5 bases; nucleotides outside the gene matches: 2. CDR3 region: CASSLGGTGNEKLFF. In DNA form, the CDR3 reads TGTGCCAGCAGCTTAGGAGGGACAGGGAATGAAAAACTGTTTTTT.

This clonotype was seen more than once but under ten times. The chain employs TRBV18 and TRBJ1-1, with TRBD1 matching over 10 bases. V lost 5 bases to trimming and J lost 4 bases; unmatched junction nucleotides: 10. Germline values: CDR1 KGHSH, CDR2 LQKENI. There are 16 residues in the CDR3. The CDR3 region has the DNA TGTGCCAGCTCAACCATGACAGGGGGCGGTTCCACTGAAGCTTTCTTT. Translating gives CASSTMTGGGSTEAFF.

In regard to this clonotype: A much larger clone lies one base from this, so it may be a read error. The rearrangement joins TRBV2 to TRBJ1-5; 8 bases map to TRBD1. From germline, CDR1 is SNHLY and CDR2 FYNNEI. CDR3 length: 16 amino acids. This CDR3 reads CASSFAPGQVNRPQHF. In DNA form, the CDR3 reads TGTGCCAGCAGCTTTGCGCCGGGACAGGTCAATCGGCCCCAGCATTTT.

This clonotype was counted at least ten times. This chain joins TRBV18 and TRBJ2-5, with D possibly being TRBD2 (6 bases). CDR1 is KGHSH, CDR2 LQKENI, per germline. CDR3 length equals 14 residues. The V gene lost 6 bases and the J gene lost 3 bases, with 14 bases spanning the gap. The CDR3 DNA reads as TGTGCCAGCTCGCCAACCGAGCGGGAAGAGACCCAGTACTTC. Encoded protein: CASSPTEREETQYF.

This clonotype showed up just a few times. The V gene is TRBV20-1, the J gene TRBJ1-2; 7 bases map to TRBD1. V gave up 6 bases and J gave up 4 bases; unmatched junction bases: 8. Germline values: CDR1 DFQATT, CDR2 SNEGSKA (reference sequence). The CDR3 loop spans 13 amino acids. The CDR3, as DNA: TGCAGTGCCCAGACAGGGTCGGTCTATGGCTACACCTTC. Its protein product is CSAQTGSVYGYTF.

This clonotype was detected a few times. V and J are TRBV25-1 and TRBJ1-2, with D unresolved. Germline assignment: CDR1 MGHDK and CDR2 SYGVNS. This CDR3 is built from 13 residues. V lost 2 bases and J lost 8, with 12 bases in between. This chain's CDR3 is CASSEGGGRGYTF. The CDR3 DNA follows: TGTGCCAGCAGTGAAGGAGGCGGCCGGGGCTACACCTTC.

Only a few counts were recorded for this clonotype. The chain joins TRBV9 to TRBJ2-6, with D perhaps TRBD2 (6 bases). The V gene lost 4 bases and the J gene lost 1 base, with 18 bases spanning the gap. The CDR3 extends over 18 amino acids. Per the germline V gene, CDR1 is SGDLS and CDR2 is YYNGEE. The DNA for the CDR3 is TGTGCCAGCAGCCCTCGCCAACGTCGGGGGTCTGGGGCCAACGTCCTGACTTTC. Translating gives CASSPRQRRGSGANVLTF.

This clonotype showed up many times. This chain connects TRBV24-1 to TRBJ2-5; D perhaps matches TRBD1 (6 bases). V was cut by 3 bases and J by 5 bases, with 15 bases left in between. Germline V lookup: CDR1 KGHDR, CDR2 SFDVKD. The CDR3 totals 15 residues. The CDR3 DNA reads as TGTGCCACCAGTGATACGGCAGGGGAAAGGGAGACCCAGTACTTC. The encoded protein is CATSDTAGERETQYF.

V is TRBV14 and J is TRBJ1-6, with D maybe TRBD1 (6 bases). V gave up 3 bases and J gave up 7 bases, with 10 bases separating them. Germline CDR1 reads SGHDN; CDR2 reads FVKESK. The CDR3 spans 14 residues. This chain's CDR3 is CASSQLQGNSPLHF. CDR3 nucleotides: TGTGCCAGCAGCCAGCTACAGGGCAATTCACCCCTCCACTTT.

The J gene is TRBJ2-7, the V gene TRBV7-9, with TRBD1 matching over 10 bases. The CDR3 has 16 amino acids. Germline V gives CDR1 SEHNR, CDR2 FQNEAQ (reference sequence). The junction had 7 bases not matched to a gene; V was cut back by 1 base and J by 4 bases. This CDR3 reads CASSLEPGQGLYEQYF. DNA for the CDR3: TGTGCCAGCAGCTTAGAACCGGGACAGGGGTTATACGAGCAGTACTTC.

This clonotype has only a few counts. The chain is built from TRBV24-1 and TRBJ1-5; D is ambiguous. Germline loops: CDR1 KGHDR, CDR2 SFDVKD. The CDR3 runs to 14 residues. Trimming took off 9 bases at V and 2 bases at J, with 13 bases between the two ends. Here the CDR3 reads CATGRGTGNQPQHF. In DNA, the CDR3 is TGTGCCACCGGAAGAGGCACAGGCAATCAGCCCCAGCATTTT.

The CDR3 DNA follows: TGTGCCAGCAGTTTATTAGAGGGTACCGGGGAGCTGTTTTTT. It encodes CASSLLEGTGELFF. The rearrangement joins TRBV12-3 or TRBV12-4 to TRBJ2-2; a weak D match, TRBD2 (5 bases). Deletions cut 2 bases from V and 5 bases from J, with 9 bases between. The CDR3 extends over 14 amino acids.

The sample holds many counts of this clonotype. The CDR3 nucleotides read TGCGCCAGCAGCTTGGCGGGGGTCCTGGACTATGGCTACACCTTC. This sequence encodes CASSLAGVLDYGYTF. The genes are TRBV5-1 and TRBJ1-2; possibly TRBD1 for D (5 bases). Looked up from germline, CDR1 is SGHRS and CDR2 is YFSETQ. This CDR3 contains 15 residues. Trimming took 0 bases from V and 3 from J, leaving 12 bases between them.

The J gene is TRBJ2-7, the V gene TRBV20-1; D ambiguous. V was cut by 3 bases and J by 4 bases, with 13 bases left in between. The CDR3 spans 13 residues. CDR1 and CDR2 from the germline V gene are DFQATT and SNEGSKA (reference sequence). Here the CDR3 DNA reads TGCAGTGCTAGGGTTAAAAAGGCGTACGAGCAGTACTTC. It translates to CSARVKKAYEQYF.